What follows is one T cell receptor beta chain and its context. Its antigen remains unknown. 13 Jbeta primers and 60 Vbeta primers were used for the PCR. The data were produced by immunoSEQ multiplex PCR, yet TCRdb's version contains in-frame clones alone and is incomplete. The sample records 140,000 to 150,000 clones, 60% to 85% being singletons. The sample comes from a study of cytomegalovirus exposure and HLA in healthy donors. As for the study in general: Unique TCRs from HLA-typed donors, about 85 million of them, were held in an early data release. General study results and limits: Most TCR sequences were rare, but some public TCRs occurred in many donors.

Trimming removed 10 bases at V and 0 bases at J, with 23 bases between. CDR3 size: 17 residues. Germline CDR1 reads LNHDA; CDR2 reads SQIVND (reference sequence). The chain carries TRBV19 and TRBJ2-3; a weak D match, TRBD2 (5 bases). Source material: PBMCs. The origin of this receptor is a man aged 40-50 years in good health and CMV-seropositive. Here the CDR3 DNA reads TGTGCCACCCGGCCCGGTGGGCGGAGACTAAGCACAGATACGCAGTATTTT. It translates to CATRPGGRRLSTDTQYF.